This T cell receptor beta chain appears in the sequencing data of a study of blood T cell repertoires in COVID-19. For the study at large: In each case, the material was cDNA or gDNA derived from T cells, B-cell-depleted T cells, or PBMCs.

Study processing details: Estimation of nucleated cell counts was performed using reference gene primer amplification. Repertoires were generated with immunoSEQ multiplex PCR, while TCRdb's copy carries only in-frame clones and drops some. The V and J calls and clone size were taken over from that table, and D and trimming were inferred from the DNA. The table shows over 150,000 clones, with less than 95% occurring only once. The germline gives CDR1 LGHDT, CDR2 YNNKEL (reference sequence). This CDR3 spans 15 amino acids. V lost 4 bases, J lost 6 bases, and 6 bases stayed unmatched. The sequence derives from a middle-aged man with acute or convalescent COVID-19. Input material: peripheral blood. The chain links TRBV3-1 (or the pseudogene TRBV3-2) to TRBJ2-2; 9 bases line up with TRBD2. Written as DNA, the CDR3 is TGTGCCAGCAGCCCCCTTAGCGGGAGTCCCGGGGAGCTGTTTTTT. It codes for CASSPLSGSPGELFF.